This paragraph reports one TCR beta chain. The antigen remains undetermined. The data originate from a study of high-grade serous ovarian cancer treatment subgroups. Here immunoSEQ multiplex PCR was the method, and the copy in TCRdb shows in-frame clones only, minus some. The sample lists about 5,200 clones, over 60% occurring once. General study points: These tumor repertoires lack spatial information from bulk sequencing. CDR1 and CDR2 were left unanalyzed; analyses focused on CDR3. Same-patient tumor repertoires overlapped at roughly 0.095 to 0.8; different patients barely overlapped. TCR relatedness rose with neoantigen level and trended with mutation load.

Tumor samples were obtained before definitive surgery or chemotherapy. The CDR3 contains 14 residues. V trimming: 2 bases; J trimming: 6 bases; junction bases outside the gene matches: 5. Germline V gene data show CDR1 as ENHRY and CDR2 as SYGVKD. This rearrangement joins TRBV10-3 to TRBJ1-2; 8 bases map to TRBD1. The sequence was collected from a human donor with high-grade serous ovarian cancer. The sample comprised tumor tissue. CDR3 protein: CAISEKGQVDGYTF. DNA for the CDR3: TGTGCCATCAGTGAGAAGGGACAGGTCGATGGCTACACCTTC.